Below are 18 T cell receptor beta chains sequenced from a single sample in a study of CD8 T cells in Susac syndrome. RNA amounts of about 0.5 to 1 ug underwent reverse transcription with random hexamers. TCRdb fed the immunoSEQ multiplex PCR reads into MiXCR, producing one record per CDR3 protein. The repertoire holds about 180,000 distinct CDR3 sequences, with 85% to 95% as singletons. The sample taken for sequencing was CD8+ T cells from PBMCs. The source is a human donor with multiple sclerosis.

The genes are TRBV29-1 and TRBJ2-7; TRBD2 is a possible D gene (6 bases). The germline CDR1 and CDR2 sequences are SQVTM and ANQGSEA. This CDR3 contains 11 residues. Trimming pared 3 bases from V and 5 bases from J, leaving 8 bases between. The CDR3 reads CSVDGGHEQYF. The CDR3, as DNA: TGCAGCGTTGACGGGGGTCACGAGCAGTACTTC.

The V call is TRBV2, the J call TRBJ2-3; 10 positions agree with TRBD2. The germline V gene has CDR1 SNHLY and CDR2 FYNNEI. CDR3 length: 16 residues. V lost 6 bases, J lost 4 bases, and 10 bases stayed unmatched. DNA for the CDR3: TGTGCCAGCAGCCCCACCTTCCTAGCGGGAGCAGATACGCAGTATTTT. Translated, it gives CASSPTFLAGADTQYF.

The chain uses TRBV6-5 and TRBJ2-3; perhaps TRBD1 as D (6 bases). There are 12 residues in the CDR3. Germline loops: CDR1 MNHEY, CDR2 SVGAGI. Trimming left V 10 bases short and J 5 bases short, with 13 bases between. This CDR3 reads CATVVGGDTQYF. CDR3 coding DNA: TGTGCCACCGTAGTAGGGGGAGATACGCAGTATTTT.

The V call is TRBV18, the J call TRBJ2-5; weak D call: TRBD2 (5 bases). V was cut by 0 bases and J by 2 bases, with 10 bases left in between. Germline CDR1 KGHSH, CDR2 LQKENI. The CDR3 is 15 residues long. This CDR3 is CASSPPKADQETQYF. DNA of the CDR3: TGTGCCAGCTCACCACCGAAAGCGGATCAAGAGACCCAGTACTTC.

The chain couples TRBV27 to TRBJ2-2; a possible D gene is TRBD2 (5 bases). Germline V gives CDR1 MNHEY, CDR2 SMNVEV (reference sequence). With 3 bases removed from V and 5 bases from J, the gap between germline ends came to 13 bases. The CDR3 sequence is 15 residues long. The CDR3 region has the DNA TGTGCCAGCAGTTTCCGGGGTTTGGGTACCGGGGAGCTGTTTTTT. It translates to CASSFRGLGTGELFF.

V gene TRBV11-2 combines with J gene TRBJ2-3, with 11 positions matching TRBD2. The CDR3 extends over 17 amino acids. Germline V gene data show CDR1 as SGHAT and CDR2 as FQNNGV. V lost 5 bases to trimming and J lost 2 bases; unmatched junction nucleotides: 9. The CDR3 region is CASSRKIAGGPTDTQYF. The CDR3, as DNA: TGTGCCAGCAGCCGGAAGATAGCGGGAGGGCCCACAGATACGCAGTATTTT. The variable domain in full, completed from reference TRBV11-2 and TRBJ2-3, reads EAGVAQSPRYKIIEKRQSVAFWCNPISGHATLYWYQQILGQGPKLLIQFQNNGVVDDSQLPKDRFSAERLKGVDSTLKIQPAKLEDSAVYLCASSRKIAGGPTDTQYFGPGTRLTVL.

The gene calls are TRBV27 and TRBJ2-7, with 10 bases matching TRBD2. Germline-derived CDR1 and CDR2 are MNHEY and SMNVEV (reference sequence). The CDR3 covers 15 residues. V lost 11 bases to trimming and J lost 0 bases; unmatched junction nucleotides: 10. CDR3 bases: TGTGCCGTACGTCCGCGGACTAGCGGCTCCTACGAGCAGTACTTC. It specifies CAVRPRTSGSYEQYF.

The CDR3 DNA sequence: TGCAGCGTTGTGGGCAGTGGAAACACCATATATTTT. This sequence encodes CSVVGSGNTIYF. The V call is TRBV29-1, the J call TRBJ1-3; D remains ambiguous. Germline CDR1 SQVTM, CDR2 ANQGSEA. Trimming shortened V by 4 bases and J by 3 bases, and 7 bases separated the two germline ends. This CDR3 is built from 12 residues.

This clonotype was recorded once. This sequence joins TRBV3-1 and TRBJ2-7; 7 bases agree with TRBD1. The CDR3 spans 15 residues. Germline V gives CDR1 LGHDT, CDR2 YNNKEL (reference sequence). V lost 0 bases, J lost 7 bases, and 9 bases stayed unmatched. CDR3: CASSQETGVTREQYF. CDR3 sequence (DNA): TGTGCCAGCAGCCAAGAAACAGGGGTTACCCGAGAGCAGTACTTC.

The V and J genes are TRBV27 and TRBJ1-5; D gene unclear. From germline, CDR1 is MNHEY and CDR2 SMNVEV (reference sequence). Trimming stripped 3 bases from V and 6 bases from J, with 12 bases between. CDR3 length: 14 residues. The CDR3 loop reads CASSFLGEGQPQHF. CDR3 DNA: TGTGCCAGCAGTTTCTTGGGCGAGGGTCAGCCCCAGCATTTT.

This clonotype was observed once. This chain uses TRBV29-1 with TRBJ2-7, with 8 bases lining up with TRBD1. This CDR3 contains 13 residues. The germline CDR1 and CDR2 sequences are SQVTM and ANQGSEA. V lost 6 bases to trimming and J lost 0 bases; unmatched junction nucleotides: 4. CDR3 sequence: CSVLGQGSYEQYF. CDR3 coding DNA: TGCAGCGTCCTCGGACAGGGCTCCTACGAGCAGTACTTC.

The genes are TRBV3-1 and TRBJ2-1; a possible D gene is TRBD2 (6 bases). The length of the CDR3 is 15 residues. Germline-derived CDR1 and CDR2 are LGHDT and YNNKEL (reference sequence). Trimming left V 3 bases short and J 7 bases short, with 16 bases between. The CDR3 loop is CASSHRRLVPNEQFF. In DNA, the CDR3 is TGTGCCAGCAGCCACCGGAGACTAGTTCCGAATGAGCAGTTCTTC.

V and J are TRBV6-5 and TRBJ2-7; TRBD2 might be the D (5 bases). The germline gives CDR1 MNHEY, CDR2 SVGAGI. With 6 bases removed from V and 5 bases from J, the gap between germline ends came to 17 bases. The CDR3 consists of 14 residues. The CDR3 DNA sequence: TGTGCCAGCAGCCACGGGAATTTGGGAGACGAGCAGTACTTC. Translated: CASSHGNLGDEQYF.

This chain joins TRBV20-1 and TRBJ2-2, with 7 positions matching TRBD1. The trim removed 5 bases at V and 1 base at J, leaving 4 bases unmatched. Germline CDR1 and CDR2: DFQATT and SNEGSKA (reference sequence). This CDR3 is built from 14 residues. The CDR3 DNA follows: TGCAGTGCTGCGGACAGGCGGAACACCGGGGAGCTGTTTTTT. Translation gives CSAADRRNTGELFF.

CDR3 DNA sequence: TGCGCCAGCAGCCGACTGGGCCAGGTGGTTCGGGACGAGCAGTACTTC. Protein sequence: CASSRLGQVVRDEQYF. The chain combines TRBV4-1 with TRBJ2-7; D unclear. Trimming pared 4 bases from V and 5 bases from J, leaving 21 bases between. CDR1 and CDR2 from the germline V gene are MGHRA and YSYEKL. CDR3 length: 16 amino acids.

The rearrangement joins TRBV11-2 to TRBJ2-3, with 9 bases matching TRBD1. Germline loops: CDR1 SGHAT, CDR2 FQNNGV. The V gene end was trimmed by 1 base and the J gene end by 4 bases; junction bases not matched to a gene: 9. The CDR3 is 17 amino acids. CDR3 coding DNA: TGTGCCAGCAGCTTAGGGCACGGACAGGGGCGGTCAGATACGCAGTATTTT. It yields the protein CASSLGHGQGRSDTQYF.

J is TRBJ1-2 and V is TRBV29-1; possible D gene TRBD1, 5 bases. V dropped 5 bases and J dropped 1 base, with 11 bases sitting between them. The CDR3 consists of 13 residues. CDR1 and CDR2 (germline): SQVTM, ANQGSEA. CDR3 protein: CSVWDRFNYGYTF. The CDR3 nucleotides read TGCAGCGTTTGGGACCGATTTAACTATGGCTACACCTTC.

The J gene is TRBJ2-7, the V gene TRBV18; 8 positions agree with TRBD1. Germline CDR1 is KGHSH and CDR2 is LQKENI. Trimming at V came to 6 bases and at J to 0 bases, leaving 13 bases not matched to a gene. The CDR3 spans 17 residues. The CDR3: CASSHPRGPLSSYEQYF. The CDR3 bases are TGTGCCAGCTCCCACCCCAGGGGGCCGCTGAGCTCCTACGAGCAGTACTTC.